This T cell receptor beta chain was identified during a study of low-dose radiotherapy and immunotherapy resistance in tumors. Sample time point: after trial treatment. As to treatment: LDRT plus nivolumab, ipilimumab, low-dose cyclophosphamide and aspirin (RACIN trial). TRAV- and TRBV-specific primers were used for first-strand cDNA, which covered alpha and beta chains. The authors amplified TCRs for about 18 PCR cycles with a constant-region primer and a V-primer adapter. TCRdb re-derived calls from the reads in MiXCR, one entry per CDR3 protein. Seen here are 65,000 to 95,000 distinct CDR3 sequences, over 15% observed once, and the top ten hold 1.3% to 1.5%. This clonotype has ten or more counts. Germline CDR1 and CDR2: DFQATT and SNEGSKA (reference sequence). The V end lost 0 bases, the J end lost 4 bases, and 9 bases lay between the germline ends. The CDR3 spans 14 residues.

This specimen consisted of PBMCs, obtained after low-dose radiotherapy plus immunotherapy. The sequence derives from a male donor with prostate cancer. V usage is TRBV20-1 and J usage is TRBJ2-2; D gene ambiguous. CDR3 region: CSAREGGSTGELFF. The CDR3 nucleotides read TGCAGTGCTAGAGAGGGTGGCAGCACCGGGGAGCTGTTTTTT.